The present T cell receptor (beta chain) was sequenced within a study of T cells after yellow fever vaccination. Study information: When fractions had low cell numbers, they were prepared with SMART-Seq v4 Ultra Low Input.

A universal primer site and UMIs were added as TCR cDNA was made by 5'RACE template switching. TCRdb recomputed calls from the 5' RACE reads with MiXCR, one row per CDR3 protein. This table has about 96,000 distinct CDR3 sequences, about 8.8% appearing once. The study's findings and limits: Peaking faster, on day 5 versus 15, the secondary response was nonetheless weaker. Clones that expanded after primary vaccination mostly reappeared after the booster (nearly 98% CD4, about 89% CD8).

Germline V gene sequence: CDR1 SQVTM, CDR2 ANQGSEA. The CDR3 has 15 amino acids. V dropped 0 bases and J dropped 0 bases, with 9 bases sitting between them. The rearrangement links TRBV29-1 to TRBJ1-3; D gene unclear. The sample consisted of CD8+ T cells not binding an NS4B(214-222) dextramer, sorted from PBMCs, taken around 16 days after the first yellow fever vaccination. The TCR was taken from a man aged 18-30 years who received the YFV17D yellow fever vaccine. The CDR3 nucleotides are TGCAGCGTTGAAGAATACAGAAACTCTGGAAACACCATATATTTT. It yields the protein CSVEEYRNSGNTIYF.